The clone carrying this T cell receptor (beta chain) was observed at least ten times. Its antigen is not identified. The observed sequence ends 3 residues before the CDR3 terminus, with the missing tail filled in from the germline J gene. TCRdb's copy holds only in-frame clones and misses some; the assay was immunoSEQ multiplex PCR. The sample contains about 40,000 clones, none of them singletons. The data stem from a study of T cell clonality in common variable immunodeficiency. Germline CDR1 is SGHVS and CDR2 is FQNEAQ. Trimming cost V 1 base and J 5 bases, with 17 bases left between them. The CDR3 is 16 amino acids. Broader study findings: Shared TCRbeta clones were fewer between CVID subjects than controls. In common variable immunodeficiency, TCR beta chains reportedly carried fewer deletions and N-nucleotide insertions. The cause of increased CVID clonality remains unclear without subpopulation sequencing.

The chain combines TRBV7-8 with TRBJ2-5; D is possibly TRBD2 (5 bases). Sequenced material: peripheral blood mononuclear cells. The TCR sequence derives from a person aged 18 to 70 in good health. The CDR3 DNA, read in part, is TGTGCCAGCAGCTTAGTGCTGGGCCGGGGTGACGAGACC. Amino acid sequence: CASSLVLGRGDET. The entire CDR3 reads CASSLVLGRGDETQYF.